The entry below describes one TCR beta chain. The antigen remains undetermined. There are 14 residues in the CDR3. The germline V gene has CDR1 LNHDA and CDR2 SQIVND (reference sequence). With 5 bases removed from V and 0 bases from J, the gap between germline ends came to 11 bases. This record comes from a study of cytomegalovirus exposure and HLA in healthy donors. The PCR used 60 Vbeta and 13 Jbeta primers. Authors' analysis steps: In a later analysis, the count reached about 82 million unique TCR beta chains, with approximately 10 million shared. Profiling relied on immunoSEQ multiplex PCR, and the TCRdb table lists in-frame clones only, not all of them. The V and J calls and clone size are taken from that table; D and trimming were inferred from the DNA. The sample holds 170,000 or so clones, 80% seen once. Overall study findings and caveats: A later analysis reportedly identified an Asian-associated ancestry cluster as carrying fewer N-insertions than the approximately 640-donor mean. Indistinguishability led to the exclusion of some V segments, TRBV6-2 and TRBV6-3 included. In terms of immune exposure information, only CMV serostatus was available.

This clonotype originated in a boy aged 10-17 years in good health and CMV-seronegative. The rearrangement joins TRBV19 to TRBJ2-7; D perhaps matches TRBD1 (6 bases). Sequenced sample: PBMCs. In DNA form, the CDR3 reads TGTGCCAGTAGTCGTCCAGGGGACTCCTACGAGCAGTACTTC. Its protein is CASSRPGDSYEQYF.